Below are 19 T cell receptor beta chains sequenced from a single sample in a study of blood T cell repertoires in COVID-19. Some clones are missing from TCRdb's copy, which holds only in-frame ones; the method was immunoSEQ multiplex PCR. The sample has approximately 400,000 clones; about 89% are singletons. The sample taken for sequencing was PBMCs or T cells enriched from blood (not recorded which). Receptors originate from a woman aged 35 to 49 who had been exposed to COVID-19.

This chain connects TRBV29-1 to TRBJ2-3; 14 nucleotides line up with TRBD2. V lost 1 base and J lost 2; bases outside the gene matches: 2. The CDR3 runs 16 residues. The germline V gene has CDR1 SQVTM and CDR2 ANQGSEA. The CDR3 reads CSVEGLAGGNTDTQYF. DNA for the CDR3: TGCAGCGTTGAAGGACTAGCGGGAGGGAACACAGATACGCAGTATTTT.

This clone was seen once. This rearrangement joins TRBV18 to TRBJ2-7; unclear D gene. Germline V CDR1 and CDR2: KGHSH, LQKENI. The length of the CDR3 is 13 residues. The germline V and J ends were trimmed by 5 bases and 7 bases, with 15 bases remaining between them. The CDR3 DNA is TGTGCCAGCTCATCCCGACGGGTCGAGGAGCAGTACTTC. Its translation: CASSSRRVEEQYF. Together with reference TRBV18 and TRBJ2-7, the CDR3 gives the full variable domain: NAGVMQNPRHLVRRRGQEARLRCSPMKGHSHVYWYRQLPEEGLKFMVYLQKENIIDESGMPKERFSAEFPKEGPSILRIQQVVRGDSAAYFCASSSRRVEEQYFGPGTRLTVT.

The chain recombines TRBV19 with TRBJ2-1; the match to TRBD1 covers 10 bases. The CDR3 loop spans 16 amino acids. CDR1 is LNHDA, CDR2 SQIVND, per germline (reference sequence). J was trimmed by 7 bases and V by 3 bases; bases with no gene match: 9. The CDR3 spells CASSIARQGAGNEQFF. DNA for the CDR3: TGTGCCAGTAGTATTGCCCGACAGGGGGCTGGGAATGAGCAGTTCTTC.

The sample holds one count of this clone. J is TRBJ1-2 and V is TRBV19, with TRBD1 identical over 9 bases. After removal of 4 bases from V and 8 bases from J, the junction contained 8 bases not matched to a gene. Germline V gene data show CDR1 as LNHDA and CDR2 as SQIVND (reference sequence). This CDR3 region has 14 residues. The CDR3, as DNA: TGTGCCAGTAGTAAGGTGGACAGGGGTTACGGCTACACCTTC. Residues: CASSKVDRGYGYTF.

This clone was seen a handful of times. This chain uses TRBV27 with TRBJ1-4, with D possibly being TRBD1 (6 bases). Trimming pared 5 bases from V and 4 bases from J, leaving 14 bases between. The CDR3 length is 15 residues. Germline V gives CDR1 MNHEY, CDR2 SMNVEV (reference sequence). The CDR3 nucleotides are TGTGCCAGCAGTGGAACCAGGGGATTTAATGAAAAACTGTTTTTT. Protein: CASSGTRGFNEKLFF.

This rearrangement joins TRBV2 to TRBJ1-2, with TRBD1 matching 8 bases. V lost 0 bases and J lost 8; bases outside the gene matches: 5. Germline V gene lookup returns CDR1 SNHLY and CDR2 FYNNEI. The CDR3 loop spans 14 amino acids. DNA for the CDR3: TGTGCCAGCAGTGAAGCAAGGACAGGGATAGGCTACACCTTC. Translated, it gives CASSEARTGIGYTF. Based on the CDR3 plus reference TRBV2 and TRBJ1-2, the full variable domain is EPEVTQTPSHQVTQMGQEVILRCVPISNHLYFYWYRQILGQKVEFLVSFYNNEISEKSEIFDDQFSVERPDGSNFTLKIRSTKLEDSAMYFCASSEARTGIGYTFGSGTRLTVV.

The V gene is TRBV6-5, the J gene TRBJ2-7; D is unresolved. V was cut by 4 bases and J by 0 bases, with 16 bases left in between. CDR3 length equals 16 residues. The germline CDR1 and CDR2 sequences are MNHEY and SVGAGI. CDR3 sequence (DNA): TGTGCCAGCAGTTCCCCCTCGTTAGCACCCTCCTACGAGCAGTACTTC. Its translation is CASSSPSLAPSYEQYF.

The J gene is TRBJ1-3, the V gene TRBV9; possibly TRBD1 for D (5 bases). V was clipped by 4 bases and J by 0 bases, with 14 bases between them. From germline, CDR1 is SGDLS and CDR2 YYNGEE. CDR3 size: 16 residues. The CDR3 region is CASSTTGIYSGNTIYF. CDR3 sequence (DNA): TGTGCCAGCAGCACCACAGGAATTTACTCTGGAAACACCATATATTTT.

J is TRBJ2-3 and V is TRBV2; 8 positions match TRBD2. Germline V CDR1 and CDR2: SNHLY, FYNNEI. The length of the CDR3 is 19 residues. After removal of 5 bases from V and 3 bases from J, the junction contained 19 bases not matched to a gene. The CDR3 DNA is TGTGCCAGCAGTTTACGACTTGGCGGGAGGCCCTCTGAGACAGATACGCAGTATTTT. This gives the protein CASSLRLGGRPSETDTQYF.

On this clone itself: This sample includes further DNA sequences coding for the same CDR3. The chain carries TRBV12-3 or TRBV12-4 and TRBJ1-1; 7 nucleotides align to TRBD1. V was clipped by 3 bases and J by 5 bases; unmatched bases: 3. The CDR3 loop spans 13 amino acids. CDR3 sequence reads: CASSLAGGTEAFF. CDR3 bases: TGTGCCAGCAGTTTGGCAGGGGGTACTGAAGCTTTCTTT.

The CDR3 DNA sequence: TGTGCCAGCAGTGGATCGGTAGGACAGGGGGTGGGTTACGAGCAGTACTTC. Translating it yields CASSGSVGQGVGYEQYF. The gene calls are TRBV25-1 and TRBJ2-7; 10 bases agree with TRBD1. Germline assignment: CDR1 MGHDK and CDR2 SYGVNS. The CDR3 is made up of 17 amino acids. The V and J ends lost 4 bases and 4 bases, in that order; junction bases with no gene match: 13.

The chain is built from TRBV18 and TRBJ1-2; 9 positions agree with TRBD1. Germline V gene data show CDR1 as KGHSH and CDR2 as LQKENI. This CDR3 spans 15 amino acids. Unmatched junction bases numbered 9, after V lost 6 bases and J lost 4 bases. The CDR3: CASSPRDRDLYGYTF. The CDR3 DNA reads TGTGCCAGCTCCCCCCGGGACAGGGACCTCTATGGCTACACCTTC.

The chain uses TRBV7-3 and TRBJ2-1; 9 bases align to TRBD1. The CDR3 is made up of 15 amino acids. The germline V gene encodes CDR1 SGHTA and CDR2 FQGTGA. J gave up 2 bases and V 3 bases, and 2 bases lay outside the gene matches. The CDR3 protein is CASSFGTGTYNEQFF. As DNA, the CDR3 is TGTGCCAGCAGCTTTGGGACAGGGACCTACAATGAGCAGTTCTTC. The full variable domain, completed using reference TRBV7-3 and TRBJ2-1, is GAGVSQTPSNKVTEKGKYVELRCDPISGHTALYWYRQSLGQGPEFLIYFQGTGAADDSGLPNDRFFAVRPEGSVSTLKIQRTERGDSAVYLCASSFGTGTYNEQFFGPGTRLTVL.

The chain joins TRBV1 to TRBJ2-2; the D call TRBD1 from the table was never checked on the DNA. TRBV1 is shown as a pseudogene. The CDR3 runs to 14 residues. The CDR3 region is CTSSQVQSPGELFF. The CDR3 nucleotides read TGCACCAGCAGCCAAGTACAGAGTCCCGGGGAGCTGTTTTTT.

The chain is built from TRBV5-1 and TRBJ1-3; D gene uncertain. V was shortened by 4 bases and J by 0 bases, with 11 bases between the two germline ends. The CDR3 extends over 15 amino acids. Germline V gene data show CDR1 as SGHRS and CDR2 as YFSETQ. The CDR3 DNA follows: TGCGCCAGCAGCAGGGAGGTAGTCTCTGGAAACACCATATATTTT. It specifies CASSREVVSGNTIYF.

V usage is TRBV7-3 and J usage is TRBJ2-3, with D perhaps TRBD2 (6 bases). Trimming took off 3 bases at V and 2 bases at J, with 9 bases between the two ends. Germline CDR1 reads SGHTA; CDR2 reads FQGTGA. The CDR3 contains 14 residues. Here the CDR3 DNA reads TGTGCCAGCAGCTTTGGACTATACACAGATACGCAGTATTTT. Residues: CASSFGLYTDTQYF.

The chain employs TRBV19 and TRBJ2-3; 8 positions match TRBD1. CDR3 length: 14 amino acids. Per the germline V gene, CDR1 is LNHDA and CDR2 is SQIVND (reference sequence). V shed 5 bases and J 2 bases; nucleotides not matched to a gene: 3. Written as DNA, the CDR3 is TGTGCCAGTAGTCCCAGGGGGCACACAGATACGCAGTATTTT. It codes for CASSPRGHTDTQYF.

The chain couples TRBV15 to TRBJ1-3, with 7 bases that match TRBD1. This CDR3 spans 19 amino acids. Looked up from germline, CDR1 is LNHNV and CDR2 is YYDKDF (reference sequence). V dropped 1 base and J dropped 0; count of bases not matched to a gene: 12. The CDR3 loop is CATSRGEYRGRGSGNTIYF. Written as DNA, the CDR3 is TGTGCCACCAGCAGAGGAGAATACAGGGGAAGGGGCTCTGGAAACACCATATATTTT.

In this sample, this clone turned up a few times. This chain joins TRBV5-5 and TRBJ1-1; TRBD1 matches 8 bases. This CDR3 is 15 amino acids long. Germline assignment: CDR1 SGHKS and CDR2 YYEKEE (reference sequence). V shed 5 bases and J 0 bases; nucleotides not matched to a gene: 6. This chain's CDR3 is CASRLQGELNTEAFF. Here the CDR3 DNA reads TGTGCCAGCAGATTACAGGGGGAGCTGAACACTGAAGCTTTCTTT.